Shown below are 20 T cell receptor beta chains from a single sample sequenced in a study of Graves' ophthalmopathy and Graves' hyperthyroidism. Beta-chain TCR CDR3 regions were amplified from RNA transcripts. First-round RT-PCR employed HTBI primers, with a second-round multiplex PCR after it. A single record per CDR3 protein comes from TCRdb applying MiXCR to the multiplex PCR reads. Seen here are about 620,000 distinct CDR3 sequences, about 20% observed once, and the top ten hold around 6.5%. The sample was peripheral blood. Receptors were obtained from a young woman with stable Graves' hyperthyroidism. Some clones in this sample may be carry-over from other donors' samples.

This clonotype was observed at least ten times. The rearrangement links TRBV30 to TRBJ2-7, with unresolved D. The CDR3 runs to 12 residues. CDR1 and CDR2 from the germline V gene are GTSNPN and SVGIG (reference sequence). Between the trimmed V and J ends, which lost 6 bases and 2 bases, there was a span of 11 bases. The CDR3 region has the DNA TGTGCCTGTGTTGGCGGAACCTACGAGCAGTACTTC. It translates to CACVGGTYEQYF.

The table lists this clonotype with a few counts. A junction end diverges from the germline sequence, so it may reflect a read error. The V and J genes are TRBV10-1 and TRBJ1-1; D is unclear. The CDR3 has 12 residues. Germline assignment: CDR1 WNHNN and CDR2 SYGVQD (reference sequence). The CDR3 bases are TGCGCCAGCAGCAATTCGAACTCTGAAGCTTTCTTT. It yields the protein CASSNSNSEAFF.

Only a few counts were recorded for this clonotype. CDR3 region: CASSPPRTGSGNTIYF. CDR3 nucleotides: TGTGCCAGCTCACCACCGCGGACAGGGTCTGGAAACACCATATATTTT. The chain links TRBV18 to TRBJ1-3; TRBD1 matches at 8 bases. The CDR3 length is 16 residues. Trimming at V came to 0 bases and at J to 1 base, leaving 2 bases not matched to a gene. Germline V CDR1 and CDR2: KGHSH, LQKENI.

This clonotype was seen ten or more times. The J gene is TRBJ1-1, the V gene TRBV15; D gene unclear. Germline V gene sequence: CDR1 LNHNV, CDR2 YYDKDF (reference sequence). The V and J ends lost 2 bases and 3 bases respectively, with 10 bases between them. The CDR3 extends over 14 amino acids. CDR3 DNA sequence: TGTGCCACCAGCAGAAAGAAAGAGCACACTGAAGCTTTCTTT. Translating gives CATSRKKEHTEAFF.

J is TRBJ2-7 and V is TRBV18, with D perhaps matching TRBD1 or TRBD2 (5 bases each). Germline V lookup: CDR1 KGHSH, CDR2 LQKENI. The length of the CDR3 is 15 residues. V shed 2 bases and J shed 2 bases, with 13 bases lying between them. The CDR3: CASSPLGTVAYEQYF. CDR3 in DNA: TGTGCCAGCTCACCATTGGGGACGGTAGCCTACGAGCAGTACTTC.

This clonotype appeared many times. Because the CDR3 is missing its conserved closing phenylalanine or tryptophan, this is likely a read error. The limits of the CDR3 on the DNA are not certain, so only TCRdb's listed CDR3 is given. The J gene is TRBJ2-7, the V gene TRBV27; the table's D call, TRBD1, has no DNA check behind it. Germline V CDR1 and CDR2: MNHEY, SMNVEV (reference sequence). With termini counted, the CDR3 has 12 amino acids. The CDR3 reads CASSPPPPDRSI.

There are many counts of this clonotype. This chain joins TRBV12-3 or TRBV12-4 and TRBJ2-4, with D maybe TRBD2 (6 bases). V shed 6 bases and J shed 8 bases, with 11 bases lying between them. This CDR3 has 12 amino acids. CDR3 region: CASSPTGDIQYF. The CDR3 DNA reads TGTGCCAGCAGCCCCACGGGGGACATTCAGTACTTC.

This clonotype was seen a handful of times. CDR3: CASLGVANTEAFF. The CDR3 nucleotides read TGTGCCAGCCTTGGTGTGGCGAACACTGAAGCTTTCTTT. The chain uses TRBV6-2 or TRBV6-3 and TRBJ1-1; no clear D gene. The CDR3 consists of 13 residues. Deletions cut 8 bases from V and 1 base from J, with 11 bases between. Per germline, CDR1 MNHEY and CDR2 SVGEGT.

This clonotype showed up many times. The gene calls are TRBV19 and TRBJ1-1; 7 bases line up with TRBD1. Losses at the gene ends were 5 bases for V and 1 base for J; bases not matched to a gene: 10. Germline loops: CDR1 LNHDA, CDR2 SQIVND (reference sequence). The CDR3 spans 16 residues. In nucleotides, the CDR3 is TGTGCCAGTAGTGACGACAGGGCCCCGGGGAACACTGAAGCTTTCTTT. Translating gives CASSDDRAPGNTEAFF.

The V gene is TRBV7-9, the J gene TRBJ1-2; no reliable D call. V lost 2 bases and J 7 bases, leaving 14 bases between the germline ends. Germline CDR1 SEHNR, CDR2 FQNEAQ (reference sequence). The CDR3 length is 14 residues. CDR3 coding DNA: TGTGCCAGCAGCTTAAGCTTGCGGGTCCCTGGCTACACCTTC. The encoded protein is CASSLSLRVPGYTF.

J is TRBJ1-6 and V is TRBV24-1; D perhaps matches TRBD1 (6 bases). CDR3 length: 16 amino acids. V was trimmed by 9 bases and J by 0 bases, leaving 14 bases between them. CDR1 is KGHDR and CDR2 is SFDVKD in the germline V gene. Written as DNA, the CDR3 is TGTGCCACCCCCGCGCAGGGGACCTCCTATAATTCACCCCTCCACTTT. This sequence encodes CATPAQGTSYNSPLHF.

This clonotype has ten or more counts. V gene TRBV6-5 combines with J gene TRBJ2-5, with D uncertain. This CDR3 has 15 amino acids. Trimming shortened V by 2 bases and J by 0 bases, and 10 bases separated the two germline ends. Germline V gene data show CDR1 as MNHEY and CDR2 as SVGAGI. The CDR3 DNA follows: TGTGCCAGCAGTTACAATACAGCGTACCAAGAGACCCAGTACTTC. It encodes CASSYNTAYQETQYF.

This chain uses TRBV12-3 or TRBV12-4 with TRBJ2-7; D possibly corresponds to TRBD1 (5 bases). The CDR3 runs to 13 residues. Between the trimmed V and J ends, which lost 6 bases and 6 bases, there was a span of 15 bases. CDR3 bases: TGTGCCAGCAGGGCCAGGGTTACGGGCGAGCAGTACTTC. This translates into CASRARVTGEQYF.

In this sample, this clonotype turned up many times. The V and J genes are TRBV20-1 and TRBJ2-7; TRBD1 is a possible D gene (6 bases). V lost 5 bases to trimming and J lost 5 bases, with 13 bases between them. CDR3 length equals 12 residues. Germline values: CDR1 DFQATT, CDR2 SNEGSKA (reference sequence). CDR3 amino acids: CSALDRVDEQYF. The CDR3 DNA reads TGCAGTGCTTTGGACAGAGTCGACGAGCAGTACTTC.

This clonotype appeared many times. The rearrangement joins TRBV10-3 to TRBJ1-1; D is possibly TRBD1 (6 bases). The CDR3 spans 12 residues. V lost 8 bases, J lost 9 bases, and 16 bases lay in between. Germline-derived CDR1 and CDR2 are ENHRY and SYGVKD. The CDR3 DNA is TGTGCCATCGCTCGGGACATTGCGAAAGCTTTCTTT. Its protein is CAIARDIAKAFF.

This clonotype has a count of ten or more. The rearrangement uses TRBV11-3 and TRBJ2-7, with a tentative D call TRBD1 (5 bases). CDR3 length: 14 amino acids. With 5 bases removed from V and 6 bases from J, the gap between germline ends came to 17 bases. The germline CDR1 and CDR2 sequences are SGHNT and YENEEA. The CDR3 coding sequence is TGTGCCAGCAGCCTAAGGGGAAAGTCTATCGAGCAGTACTTC. It is translated as CASSLRGKSIEQYF.

This clonotype appeared many times. The chain joins TRBV29-1 to TRBJ1-1, with a possible D match to TRBD1 (6 bases). This CDR3 region has 13 residues. V was cut by 3 bases and J by 10 bases, with 18 bases left in between. Germline V gene data show CDR1 as SQVTM and CDR2 as ANQGSEA. CDR3 amino acids: CSVEKGQTPGAFF. The CDR3 DNA reads TGCAGCGTTGAGAAAGGACAGACCCCTGGAGCTTTCTTT.

This clonotype has a count of ten or more. CDR3 nucleotides: TGTGCCAGCAGCGTAGATGGGGACAGGGTTAACTCACCCCTCCACTTT. Amino acid sequence: CASSVDGDRVNSPLHF. The gene calls are TRBV9 and TRBJ1-6; 9 bases line up with TRBD1. The germline V gene has CDR1 SGDLS and CDR2 YYNGEE. V was pared by 0 bases and J by 10 bases, with 8 bases of the junction left unmatched. The CDR3 consists of 16 residues. Based on the CDR3 plus reference TRBV9 and TRBJ1-6, the full variable domain is DSGVTQTPKHLITATGQRVTLRCSPRSGDLSVYWYQQSLDQGLQFLIQYYNGEERAKGNILERFSAQQFPDLHSELNLSSLELGDSALYFCASSVDGDRVNSPLHFGNGTRLTVT.

The CDR3 reads CASIKKGLAGATGELFF. Written as DNA, the CDR3 is TGTGCCAGCATCAAGAAGGGACTAGCGGGAGCTACCGGGGAGCTGTTTTTT. The rearrangement uses TRBV11-2 and TRBJ2-2, with 14 nucleotides matching TRBD2. CDR1 is SGHAT, CDR2 FQNNGV, per germline. The junction had 9 bases not matched to a gene; V was cut back by 7 bases and J by 5 bases. This CDR3 comprises 17 residues.

This clonotype showed up many times. The chain combines TRBV20-1 with TRBJ1-1; no clear D. Per the germline V gene, CDR1 is DFQATT and CDR2 is SNEGSKA (reference sequence). The CDR3 length is 11 residues. Trimming left V 7 bases short and J 2 bases short, with 8 bases between. The CDR3 region is CSVAGNTEAFF. CDR3 sequence (DNA): TGCAGTGTCGCGGGCAACACTGAAGCTTTCTTT.